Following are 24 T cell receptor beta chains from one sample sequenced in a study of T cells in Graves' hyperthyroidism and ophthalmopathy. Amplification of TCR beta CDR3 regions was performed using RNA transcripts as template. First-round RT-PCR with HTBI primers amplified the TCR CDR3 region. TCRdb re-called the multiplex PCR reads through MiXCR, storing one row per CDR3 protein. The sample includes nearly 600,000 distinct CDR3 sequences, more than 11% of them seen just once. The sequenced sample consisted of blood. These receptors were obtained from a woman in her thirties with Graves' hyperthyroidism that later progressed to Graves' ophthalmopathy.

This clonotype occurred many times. The CDR3 loop reads CASGPGQGLDNEQFF. CDR3 bases: TGTGCCAGCGGGCCCGGACAGGGGTTGGACAATGAGCAGTTCTTC. The V call is TRBV27, the J call TRBJ2-1; 9 bases are a match to TRBD1. After removal of 8 bases from V and 5 bases from J, the junction contained 10 bases not matched to a gene. Germline CDR1 and CDR2: MNHEY and SMNVEV (reference sequence). The CDR3 has 15 residues.

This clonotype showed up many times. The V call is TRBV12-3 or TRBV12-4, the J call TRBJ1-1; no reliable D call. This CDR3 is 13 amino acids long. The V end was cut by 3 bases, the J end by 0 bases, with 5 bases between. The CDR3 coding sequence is TGTGCCAGCAGTTTCCAGCTGAACACTGAAGCTTTCTTT. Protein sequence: CASSFQLNTEAFF.

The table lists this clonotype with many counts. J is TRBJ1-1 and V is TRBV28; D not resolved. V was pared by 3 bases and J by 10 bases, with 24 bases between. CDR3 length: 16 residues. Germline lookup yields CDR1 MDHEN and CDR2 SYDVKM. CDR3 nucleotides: TGTGCCAGCAGTTTTGTGGATCCCTCGTATCCCAGTGGAGCTTTCTTT. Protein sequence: CASSFVDPSYPSGAFF. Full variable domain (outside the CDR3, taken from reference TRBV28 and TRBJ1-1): DVKVTQSSRYLVKRTGEKVFLECVQDMDHENMFWYRQDPGLGLRLIYFSYDVKMKEKGDIPEGYSVSREKKERFSLILESASTNQTSMYLCASSFVDPSYPSGAFFGQGTRLTVV.

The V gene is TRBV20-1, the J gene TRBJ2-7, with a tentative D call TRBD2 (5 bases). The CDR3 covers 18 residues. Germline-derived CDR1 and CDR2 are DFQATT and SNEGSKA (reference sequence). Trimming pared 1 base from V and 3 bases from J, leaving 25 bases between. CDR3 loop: CSARVTQYLSRLNYEQYF. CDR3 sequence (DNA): TGCAGTGCTAGAGTCACACAATACCTTAGCAGACTAAACTACGAGCAGTACTTC.

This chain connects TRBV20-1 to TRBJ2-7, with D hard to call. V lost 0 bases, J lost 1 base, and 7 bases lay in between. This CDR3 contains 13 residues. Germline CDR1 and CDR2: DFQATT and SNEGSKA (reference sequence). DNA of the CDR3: TGCAGTGCTAGAGATCCTGCTTCCTACGAGCAGTACTTC. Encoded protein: CSARDPASYEQYF.

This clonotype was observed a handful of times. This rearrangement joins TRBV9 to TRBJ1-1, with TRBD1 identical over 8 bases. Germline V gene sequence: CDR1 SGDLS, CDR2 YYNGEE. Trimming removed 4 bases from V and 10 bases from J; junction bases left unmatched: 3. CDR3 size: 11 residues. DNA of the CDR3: TGTGCCAGCAGCTCAGACAGGGGAGCTTTCTTT. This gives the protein CASSSDRGAFF.

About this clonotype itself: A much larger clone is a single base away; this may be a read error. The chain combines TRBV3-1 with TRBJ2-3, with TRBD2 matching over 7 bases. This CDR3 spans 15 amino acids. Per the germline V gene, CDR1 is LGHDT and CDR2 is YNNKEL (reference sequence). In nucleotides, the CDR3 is TGTGCCAGCAGCCGCCGGGTAGCGGGTGGAGATTCGCAGTATTTT. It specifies CASSRRVAGGDSQYF.

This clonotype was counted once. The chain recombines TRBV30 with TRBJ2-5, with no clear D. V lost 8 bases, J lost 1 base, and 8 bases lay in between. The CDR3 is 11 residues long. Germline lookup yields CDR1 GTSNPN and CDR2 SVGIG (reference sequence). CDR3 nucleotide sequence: TGTGCCGGTGGACCCCAAGAGACCCAGTACTTC. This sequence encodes CAGGPQETQYF.

The DNA of the CDR3 is TGTGCTAGTGGTTTGGTAGTGGGGCTCTCCTACGAGCAGTACTTC. Translated, it gives CASGLVVGLSYEQYF. The chain recombines TRBV12-5 with TRBJ2-7; D may be TRBD1 (5 bases). CDR1 is LGHNT and CDR2 is FRNRAP in the germline V gene. CDR3 length equals 15 residues. The ends were cut back, 0 bases at V and 0 bases at J, with 9 bases in the middle.

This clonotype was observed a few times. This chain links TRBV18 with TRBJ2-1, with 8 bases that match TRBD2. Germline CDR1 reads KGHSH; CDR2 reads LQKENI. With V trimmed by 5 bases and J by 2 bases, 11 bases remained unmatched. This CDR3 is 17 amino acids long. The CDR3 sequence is CASSSTAGTRTYNEQFF. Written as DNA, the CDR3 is TGTGCCAGCTCATCTACGGCCGGGACTAGAACCTACAATGAGCAGTTCTTC.

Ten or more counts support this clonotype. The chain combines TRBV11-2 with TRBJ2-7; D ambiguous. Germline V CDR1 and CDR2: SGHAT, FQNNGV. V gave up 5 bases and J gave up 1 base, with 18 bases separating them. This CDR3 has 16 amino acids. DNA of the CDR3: TGTGCCAGCAGCCCCCGGTTGCAGCGAAAGTCCTACGAGCAGTACTTC. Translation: CASSPRLQRKSYEQYF.

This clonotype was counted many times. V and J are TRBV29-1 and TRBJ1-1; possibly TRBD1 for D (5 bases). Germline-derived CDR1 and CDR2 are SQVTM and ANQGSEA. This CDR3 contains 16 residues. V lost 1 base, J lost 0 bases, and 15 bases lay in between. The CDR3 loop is CSVEVKGRGLNTEAFF. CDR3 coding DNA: TGCAGCGTTGAAGTTAAGGGGAGGGGACTGAACACTGAAGCTTTCTTT. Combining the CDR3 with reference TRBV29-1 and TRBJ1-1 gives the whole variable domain SAVISQKPSRDICQRGTSLTIQCQVDSQVTMMFWYRQQPGQSLTLIATANQGSEATYESGFVIDKFPISRPNLTFSTLTVSNMSPEDSSIYLCSVEVKGRGLNTEAFFGQGTRLTVV.

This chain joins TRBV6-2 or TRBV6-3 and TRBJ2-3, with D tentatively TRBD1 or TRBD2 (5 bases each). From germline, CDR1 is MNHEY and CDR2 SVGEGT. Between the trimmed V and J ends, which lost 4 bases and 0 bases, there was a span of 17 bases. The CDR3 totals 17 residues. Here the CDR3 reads CASSLGVEGASTDTQYF. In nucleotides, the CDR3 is TGTGCCAGCAGTTTGGGGGTAGAAGGGGCAAGCACAGATACGCAGTATTTT.

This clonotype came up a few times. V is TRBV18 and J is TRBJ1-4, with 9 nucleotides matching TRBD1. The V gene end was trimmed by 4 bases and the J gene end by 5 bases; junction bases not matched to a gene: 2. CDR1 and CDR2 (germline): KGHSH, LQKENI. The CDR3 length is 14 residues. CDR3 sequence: CASSRGTGNEKLFF. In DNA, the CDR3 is TGTGCCAGCTCACGCGGGACAGGGAATGAAAAACTGTTTTTT.

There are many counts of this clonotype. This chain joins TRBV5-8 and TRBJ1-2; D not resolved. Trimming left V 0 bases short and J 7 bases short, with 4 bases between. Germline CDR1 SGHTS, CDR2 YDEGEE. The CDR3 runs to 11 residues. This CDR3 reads CASSLGAGYTF. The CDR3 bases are TGTGCCAGCAGCTTGGGGGCTGGCTACACCTTC.

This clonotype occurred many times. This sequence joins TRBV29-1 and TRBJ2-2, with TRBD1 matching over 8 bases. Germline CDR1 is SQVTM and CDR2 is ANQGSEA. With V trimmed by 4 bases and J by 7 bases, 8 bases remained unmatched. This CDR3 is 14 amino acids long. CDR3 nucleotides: TGCAGCGTTGCGACAGGGGTGTACGACGGGGAGCTGTTTTTT. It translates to CSVATGVYDGELFF.

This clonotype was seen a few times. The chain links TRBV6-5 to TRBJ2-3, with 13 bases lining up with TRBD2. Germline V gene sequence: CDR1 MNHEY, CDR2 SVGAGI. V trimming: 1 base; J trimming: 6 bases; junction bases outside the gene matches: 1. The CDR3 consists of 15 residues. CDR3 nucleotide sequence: TGTGCCAGCAGTTACTTACTAGCGGGAGGGGATACGCAGTATTTT. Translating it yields CASSYLLAGGDTQYF.

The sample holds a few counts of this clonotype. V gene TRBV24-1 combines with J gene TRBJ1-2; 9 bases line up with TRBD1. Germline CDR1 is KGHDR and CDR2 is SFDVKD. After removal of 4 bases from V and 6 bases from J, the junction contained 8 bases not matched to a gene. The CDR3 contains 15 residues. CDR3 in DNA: TGTGCCACCAGTGACCAGGGACAGGGAGTCGATGGCTACACCTTC. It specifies CATSDQGQGVDGYTF.

This CDR3 is CASSSSYQETQYF. Here the CDR3 DNA reads TGTGCCAGCAGCTCTTCCTACCAAGAGACCCAGTACTTC. The J gene is TRBJ2-5, the V gene TRBV7-9; D remains ambiguous. The CDR3 extends over 13 amino acids. Germline V CDR1 and CDR2: SEHNR, FQNEAQ (reference sequence). V was cut by 4 bases and J by 0 bases, with 6 bases left in between.

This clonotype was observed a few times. CDR3 in amino acids: CASNRLGGNTEAFF. The DNA of the CDR3 is TGTGCCAGTAACCGCCTCGGGGGGAACACTGAAGCTTTCTTT. The chain combines TRBV19 with TRBJ1-1, with a tentative D call TRBD1 (5 bases). CDR3 size: 14 residues. Trimming removed 7 bases at V and 1 base at J, with 13 bases between. Per the germline V gene, CDR1 is LNHDA and CDR2 is SQIVND (reference sequence).

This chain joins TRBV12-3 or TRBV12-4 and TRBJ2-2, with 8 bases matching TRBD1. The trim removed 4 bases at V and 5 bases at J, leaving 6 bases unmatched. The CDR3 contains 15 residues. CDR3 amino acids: CASSWDRSLTGELFF. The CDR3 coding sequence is TGTGCCAGCAGTTGGGACAGGTCCCTAACCGGGGAGCTGTTTTTT.

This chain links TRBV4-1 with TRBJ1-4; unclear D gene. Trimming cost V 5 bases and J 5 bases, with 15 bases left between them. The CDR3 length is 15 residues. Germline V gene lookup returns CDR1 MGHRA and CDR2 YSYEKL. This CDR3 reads CASSFRTERNEKLFF. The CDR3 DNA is TGCGCCAGCAGCTTCAGGACGGAGCGGAATGAAAAACTGTTTTTT.

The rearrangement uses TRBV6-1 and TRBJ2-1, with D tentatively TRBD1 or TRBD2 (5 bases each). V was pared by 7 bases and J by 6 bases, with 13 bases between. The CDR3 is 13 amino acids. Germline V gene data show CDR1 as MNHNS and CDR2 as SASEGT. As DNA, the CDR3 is TGTGCCAGCATTGGGGACGGACTCAATGAGCAGTTCTTC. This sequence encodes CASIGDGLNEQFF.

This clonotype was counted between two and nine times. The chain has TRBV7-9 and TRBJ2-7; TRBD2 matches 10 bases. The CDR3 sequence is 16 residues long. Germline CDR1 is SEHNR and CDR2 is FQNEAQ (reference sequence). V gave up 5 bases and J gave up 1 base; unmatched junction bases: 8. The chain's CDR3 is CASSHASSGRSYEQYF. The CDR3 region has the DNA TGTGCCAGCAGCCATGCTAGTAGCGGGAGGTCCTACGAGCAGTACTTC.